Reported below is one T cell receptor (beta chain). The antigen is undetermined. The CDR3 loop spans 11 amino acids. Germline CDR1 reads SQVTM; CDR2 reads ANQGSEA. With 4 bases removed from V and 2 bases from J, the gap between germline ends came to 4 bases. This sample was taken from a study of cytomegalovirus exposure and HLA in healthy donors. Study-wide results and limits: According to the study, about 180 TCR beta chains were cytomegalovirus-associated.

The donors were part of the roughly 120-subject validation cohort, which stood apart from the approximately 630-subject first cohort. Sequenced by immunoSEQ multiplex PCR; TCRdb stores in-frame clones only, minus some. The repertoire holds under 200,000 clones, with about 88% as singletons. The sample consisted of PBMCs. This receptor was obtained from a woman under 30 in good health and CMV-seronegative. J is TRBJ2-3 and V is TRBV29-1, with D hard to call. This CDR3 reads CSVVSTDTQYF. CDR3 nucleotides: TGCAGCGTTGTATCCACAGATACGCAGTATTTT.